This record concerns one T cell receptor beta chain sequence. The data originate from a study of blood T cell repertoires in COVID-19. Overall study context: The samples span acute and convalescent COVID-19 from the United States, Italy and Spain. Sample material is recorded as cDNA or gDNA derived from T cells, B-cell-depleted T cells, or PBMCs.

Study processing details: Reference gene primer amplification gave estimated nucleated cell counts. Sequencing used immunoSEQ multiplex PCR; TCRdb keeps in-frame clones, though not all of them. V, J and clone size were drawn from that table, and D and trimming were deduced from the DNA. The repertoire holds hundreds of thousands of clones, with around 84% as singletons. This CDR3 comprises 13 residues. The ends were cut back, 6 bases at V and 5 bases at J, with 10 bases in the middle. Germline V lookup: CDR1 KGHSH, CDR2 LQKENI. This clonotype was sampled from a man aged 25 to 45 with active or convalescent COVID-19. This chain links TRBV18 with TRBJ1-4; no clear D. The sample taken for sequencing was peripheral blood. The CDR3 loop reads CASSRDANEKLFF. The DNA for the CDR3 is TGTGCCAGCTCGAGGGATGCGAATGAAAAACTGTTTTTT.